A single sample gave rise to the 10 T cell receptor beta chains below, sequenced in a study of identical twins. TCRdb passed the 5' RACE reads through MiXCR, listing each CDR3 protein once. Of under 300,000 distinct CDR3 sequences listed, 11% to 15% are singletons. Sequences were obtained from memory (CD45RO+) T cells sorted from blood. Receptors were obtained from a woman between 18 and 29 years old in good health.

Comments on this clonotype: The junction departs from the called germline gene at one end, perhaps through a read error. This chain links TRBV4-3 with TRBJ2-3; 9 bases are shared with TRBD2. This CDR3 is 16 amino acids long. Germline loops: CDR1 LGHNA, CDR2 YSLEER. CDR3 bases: TGCGCCAGCAGCCCCGCGGTTAGCGGGAGAACAGATTCGCAGTATTTT. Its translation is CASSPAVSGRTDSQYF.

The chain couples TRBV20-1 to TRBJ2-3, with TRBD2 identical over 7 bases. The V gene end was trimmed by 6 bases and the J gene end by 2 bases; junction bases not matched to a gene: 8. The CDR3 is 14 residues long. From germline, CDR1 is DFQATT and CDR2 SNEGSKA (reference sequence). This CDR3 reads CSALGAGNTDTQYF. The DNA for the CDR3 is TGCAGTGCCCTGGGAGCGGGGAACACAGATACGCAGTATTTT.

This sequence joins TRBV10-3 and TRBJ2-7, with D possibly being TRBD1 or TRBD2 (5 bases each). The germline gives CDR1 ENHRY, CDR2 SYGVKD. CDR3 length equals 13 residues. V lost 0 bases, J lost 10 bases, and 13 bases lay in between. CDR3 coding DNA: TGTGCCATCAGTGAGTCGACTCGGGACCTCCAGTACTTC. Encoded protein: CAISESTRDLQYF.

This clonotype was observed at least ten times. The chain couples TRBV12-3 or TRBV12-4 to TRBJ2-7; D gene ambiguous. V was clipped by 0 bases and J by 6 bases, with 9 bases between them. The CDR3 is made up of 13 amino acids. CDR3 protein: CASSLAQRSEQYF. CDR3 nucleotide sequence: TGTGCCAGCAGTTTAGCGCAGAGGAGCGAGCAGTACTTC.

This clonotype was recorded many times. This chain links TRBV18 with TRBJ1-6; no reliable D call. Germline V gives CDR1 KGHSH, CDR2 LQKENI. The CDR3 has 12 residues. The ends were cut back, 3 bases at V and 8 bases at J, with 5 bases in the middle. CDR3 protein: CASSPRDSPLHF. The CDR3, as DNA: TGTGCCAGCTCACCTAGGGATTCACCCCTCCACTTT.

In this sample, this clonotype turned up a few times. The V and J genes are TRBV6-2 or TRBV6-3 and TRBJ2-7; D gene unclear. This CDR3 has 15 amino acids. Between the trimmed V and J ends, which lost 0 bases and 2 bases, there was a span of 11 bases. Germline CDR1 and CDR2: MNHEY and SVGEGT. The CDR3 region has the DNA TGTGCCAGCAGTTACTCTGCGACTTCTACCTACGAGCAGTACTTC. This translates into CASSYSATSTYEQYF.

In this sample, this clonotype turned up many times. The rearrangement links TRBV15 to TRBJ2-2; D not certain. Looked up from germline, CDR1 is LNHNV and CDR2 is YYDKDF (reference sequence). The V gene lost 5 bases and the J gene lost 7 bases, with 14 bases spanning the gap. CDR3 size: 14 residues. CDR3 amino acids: CATSRLGTIGELFF. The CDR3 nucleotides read TGTGCCACCAGCCGGTTGGGCACGATCGGGGAGCTGTTTTTT.

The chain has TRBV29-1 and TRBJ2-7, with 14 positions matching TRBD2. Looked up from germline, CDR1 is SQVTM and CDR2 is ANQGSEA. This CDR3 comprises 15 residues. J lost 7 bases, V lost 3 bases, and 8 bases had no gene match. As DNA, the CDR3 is TGCAGCGTTGAGGGACTAGCGGGAGTAGCTAAGGAGCAGTACTTC. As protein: CSVEGLAGVAKEQYF.

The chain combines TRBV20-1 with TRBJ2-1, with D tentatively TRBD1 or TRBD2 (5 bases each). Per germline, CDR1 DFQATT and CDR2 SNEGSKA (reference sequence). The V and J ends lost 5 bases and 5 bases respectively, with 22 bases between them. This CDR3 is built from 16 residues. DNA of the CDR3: TGCAGTGCTCCTTCCCGACTATCCCGGGGACACAATGAGCAGTTCTTC. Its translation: CSAPSRLSRGHNEQFF.

This CDR3 is CASSEGPTDTQYF. In nucleotides, the CDR3 is TGTGCCAGCAGCGAGGGCCCCACAGATACGCAGTATTTT. V is TRBV7-8 and J is TRBJ2-3, with TRBD2 as a possible D gene (5 bases). Germline V lookup: CDR1 SGHVS, CDR2 FQNEAQ. The CDR3 consists of 13 residues. V lost 5 bases to trimming and J lost 2 bases, with 8 bases between them. The full variable domain, with the rest looked up from reference TRBV7-8 and TRBJ2-3, is GAGVSQSPRYKVAKRGQDVALRCDPISGHVSLFWYQQALGQGPEFLTYFQNEAQLDKSGLPSDRFFAERPEGSVSTLKIQRTQQEDSAVYLCASSEGPTDTQYFGPGTRLTVL.